The 14 T cell receptor beta chains below all came from one sample that was sequenced in a study of T cell repertoires in ileal Crohn's disease. Specified time point: neoterminal ileum biopsy at postoperative endoscopy, about 6 months after surgery. Method: immunoSEQ multiplex PCR; TCRdb's copy keeps in-frame clones and lacks some. Of tens of thousands of clones listed, 85% to 90% are singletons. Sequencing was performed on ileal tissue. The receptor source for this set is an adult with Crohn's disease.

The chain employs TRBV5-1 and TRBJ1-2; D is uncertain. Germline V gene sequence: CDR1 SGHRS, CDR2 YFSETQ. Trimming cost V 0 bases and J 4 bases, with 13 bases left between them. The CDR3 covers 15 residues. Here the CDR3 reads CASSLAVSTAYGYTF. CDR3 DNA sequence: TGCGCCAGCAGCTTGGCCGTTTCTACAGCCTATGGCTACACCTTC.

The chain uses TRBV5-1 and TRBJ2-3; tentatively, D is TRBD1 (5 bases). Germline values: CDR1 SGHRS, CDR2 YFSETQ. The CDR3 is 15 amino acids. V was pared by 4 bases and J by 9 bases, with 21 bases between. The CDR3 nucleotides read TGCGCCAGCAGCAAAGGACAACAAGGGTGGAAGACGCAGTATTTT. Protein sequence: CASSKGQQGWKTQYF.

The chain combines TRBV7-9 with TRBJ1-1, with 9 bases matching TRBD1. Per the germline V gene, CDR1 is SEHNR and CDR2 is FQNEAQ (reference sequence). The CDR3 sequence is 12 residues long. Trimming at V came to 3 bases and at J to 8 bases, leaving 1 base not matched to a gene. This CDR3 is CASSLGQGEAFF. The DNA of the CDR3 is TGTGCCAGCAGCTTGGGACAGGGAGAAGCTTTCTTT.

This chain connects TRBV5-4 to TRBJ2-5, with 11 bases identical to TRBD1. J was trimmed by 4 bases and V by 4 bases; bases with no gene match: 6. The CDR3 extends over 15 amino acids. CDR1 and CDR2 from the germline V gene are SGHNT and YYREEE (reference sequence). The CDR3 sequence is CASSPAGTGGETQYF. The DNA for the CDR3 is TGTGCCAGCAGCCCCGCCGGGACAGGGGGAGAGACCCAGTACTTC. Together with reference TRBV5-4 and TRBJ2-5, the CDR3 gives the full variable domain: ETGVTQSPTHLIKTRGQQVTLRCSSQSGHNTVSWYQQALGQGPQFIFQYYREEENGRGNFPPRFSGLQFPNYSSELNVNALELDDSALYLCASSPAGTGGETQYFGPGTRLLVL.

The rearrangement uses TRBV5-5 and TRBJ2-7; TRBD1 might be the D (5 bases). The V end was cut by 0 bases, the J end by 2 bases, with 9 bases between. CDR3 length: 14 amino acids. Germline-derived CDR1 and CDR2 are SGHKS and YYEKEE (reference sequence). This CDR3 is CASSLVQVAYEQYV. The DNA for the CDR3 is TGTGCCAGCAGCTTGGTACAGGTAGCCTACGAGCAGTACGTC.

The rearrangement links TRBV14 to TRBJ1-2, with 8 bases lining up with TRBD1. The CDR3 consists of 13 residues. Germline V gene lookup returns CDR1 SGHDN and CDR2 FVKESK. With V trimmed by 4 bases and J by 7 bases, 5 bases remained unmatched. The CDR3 DNA is TGTGCCAGCAGCCCGGACAGGGTAATTGGCTACACCTTC. As protein: CASSPDRVIGYTF.

The chain recombines TRBV9 with TRBJ1-2; TRBD1 aligns across 7 bases. V shed 8 bases, J shed 4 bases, and the junction held 2 bases outside the gene matches. The germline V gene has CDR1 SGDLS and CDR2 YYNGEE. The CDR3 totals 11 residues. The CDR3 reads CASRDSYGYTF. For the CDR3, the DNA is TGTGCCAGTCGGGACAGCTATGGCTACACCTTC. Combining the CDR3 with reference TRBV9 and TRBJ1-2 gives the whole variable domain DSGVTQTPKHLITATGQRVTLRCSPRSGDLSVYWYQQSLDQGLQFLIQYYNGEERAKGNILERFSAQQFPDLHSELNLSSLELGDSALYFCASRDSYGYTFGSGTRLTVV.

The chain has TRBV4-2 and TRBJ2-2; D not certain. The germline gives CDR1 LGHNA, CDR2 YNFKEQ. The CDR3 has 13 residues. The ends were cut back, 3 bases at V and 3 bases at J, with 5 bases in the middle. The CDR3 loop is CASSQTHTGELFF. For the CDR3, the DNA is TGTGCCAGCAGCCAGACTCACACCGGGGAGCTGTTTTTT.

V gene TRBV19 combines with J gene TRBJ1-5, with no clear D. Trimming took 7 bases from V and 7 from J, leaving 14 bases between them. The CDR3 has 13 amino acids. The germline V gene has CDR1 LNHDA and CDR2 SQIVND (reference sequence). Written as DNA, the CDR3 is TGTGCCAGTAATACCGGACCGGGGCAGCCCCAGCATTTT. It codes for CASNTGPGQPQHF.

The gene calls are TRBV7-2 and TRBJ1-6; 7 positions match TRBD1. This CDR3 is built from 16 residues. V gave up 4 bases and J gave up 6 bases; unmatched junction bases: 9. Per the germline V gene, CDR1 is SGHTA and CDR2 is FQGNSA. The CDR3 here is CASSWGQPKSNSPLHF. The CDR3 DNA sequence: TGTGCCAGCAGCTGGGGACAGCCGAAATCTAATTCACCCCTCCACTTT.

This clone appeared a few times. This rearrangement joins TRBV13 to TRBJ2-2, with 14 nucleotides matching TRBD2. V was clipped by 5 bases and J by 3 bases; unmatched bases: 5. The CDR3 is 17 amino acids. The germline gives CDR1 PRHDT, CDR2 FYEKMQ (reference sequence). CDR3 in amino acids: CASSTGLAGAYTGELFF. CDR3 nucleotide sequence: TGTGCCAGCAGCACGGGACTAGCGGGGGCCTACACCGGGGAGCTGTTTTTT.

The chain is built from TRBV21-1 and TRBJ2-1; the D call TRBD1 from the table was never checked on the DNA. TRBV21-1 is tagged as a pseudogene. This CDR3 has 16 amino acids. CDR3 DNA: TGTGCCAGCAGCAGAATGGGACAGTGCTCCTACAATGAGCAGTTCTTC. Translation gives CASSRMGQCSYNEQFF.

This clone was counted between two and nine times. The gene calls are TRBV4-2 and TRBJ1-1, with D uncertain. V was pared by 0 bases and J by 1 base, with 9 bases between. This CDR3 region has 15 residues. Germline V gives CDR1 LGHNA, CDR2 YNFKEQ. Here the CDR3 reads CASSQEEGGNTEAFF. The CDR3, as DNA: TGTGCCAGCAGCCAAGAAGAGGGCGGGAACACTGAAGCTTTCTTT.

This sequence joins TRBV15 and TRBJ1-3; D possibly corresponds to TRBD1 (6 bases). Germline V CDR1 and CDR2: LNHNV, YYDKDF (reference sequence). Deletions cut 8 bases from V and 0 bases from J, with 11 bases between. This CDR3 is 14 amino acids long. In nucleotides, the CDR3 is TGTGCCACCTTCCAGGACAGCTCTGGAAACACCATATATTTT. Protein: CATFQDSSGNTIYF.